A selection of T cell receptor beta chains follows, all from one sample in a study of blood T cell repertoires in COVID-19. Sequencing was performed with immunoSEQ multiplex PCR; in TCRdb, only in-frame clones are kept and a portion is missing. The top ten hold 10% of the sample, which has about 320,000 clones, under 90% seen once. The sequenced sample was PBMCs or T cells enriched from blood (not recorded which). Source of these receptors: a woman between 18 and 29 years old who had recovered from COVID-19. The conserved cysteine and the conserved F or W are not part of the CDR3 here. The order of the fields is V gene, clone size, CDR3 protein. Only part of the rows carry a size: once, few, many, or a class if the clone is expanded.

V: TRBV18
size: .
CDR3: ASSPRRQTYGYT

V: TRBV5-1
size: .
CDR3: ASSEGTGTGYT

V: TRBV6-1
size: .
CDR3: ASSEAWDRPQH

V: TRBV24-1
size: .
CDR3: ATSQGTQPQH

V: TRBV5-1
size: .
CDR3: ASSLRSGFTDTQY

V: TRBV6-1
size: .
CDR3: ASSDGTGSYEQY

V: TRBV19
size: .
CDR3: ASSTGTSVYNEQF

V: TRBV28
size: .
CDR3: ASSRMFGRAEAF

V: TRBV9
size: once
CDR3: ASRATGSNTGELF

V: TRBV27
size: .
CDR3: ASSLVGLHTGELF

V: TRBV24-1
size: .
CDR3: ATSDPRASGTDEQF

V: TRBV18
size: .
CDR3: ASSPEGAFHFGYT

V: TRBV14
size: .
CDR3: ASSLRDSPWSYNSPLH

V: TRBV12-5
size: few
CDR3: ASGLGSQGYEQY

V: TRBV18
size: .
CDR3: ATRQGDNSPLH

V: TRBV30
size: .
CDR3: AWRTGPHEQY

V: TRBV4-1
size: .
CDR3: ASSQQAQGTPGNTIY